The sequence of this T cell receptor beta chain was determined in a study of T cells in localized non-small cell lung cancer. Germline V gene sequence: CDR1 SGHRS, CDR2 YFSETQ. The V and J ends lost 3 bases and 1 base respectively, with 17 bases between them. The CDR3 consists of 18 residues. Study-wide points: Compared with tumor, uninvolved adjacent lung displayed greater T cell clonality, ranking highest overall. Heterogeneity within the tumor remains possible, as just one region underwent sequencing. Adjacent lung exhibited a median of 57 among the 100 most abundant tumor clones. An association was observed between higher blood T cell density and longer overall survival.

The method was immunoSEQ multiplex PCR; TCRdb's version includes in-frame clones alone and lacks a portion of them. The sample lists 800 to 1,000 clones, roughly 25% occurring once. Of note for this clone: Its specificity is not known.

This sequence originates from a female donor over 55 with stage I lung adenocarcinoma. The chain recombines TRBV5-1 with TRBJ2-6; TRBD1 is a possible D gene (6 bases). The specimen comprised normal lung tissue next to the tumor, sampled before any cancer treatment. CDR3 coding DNA: TGCGCCAGCAGCTCGGGACAAGGGGGTTATTCTGGGGCCAACGTCCTGACTTTC. This encodes CASSSGQGGYSGANVLTF.